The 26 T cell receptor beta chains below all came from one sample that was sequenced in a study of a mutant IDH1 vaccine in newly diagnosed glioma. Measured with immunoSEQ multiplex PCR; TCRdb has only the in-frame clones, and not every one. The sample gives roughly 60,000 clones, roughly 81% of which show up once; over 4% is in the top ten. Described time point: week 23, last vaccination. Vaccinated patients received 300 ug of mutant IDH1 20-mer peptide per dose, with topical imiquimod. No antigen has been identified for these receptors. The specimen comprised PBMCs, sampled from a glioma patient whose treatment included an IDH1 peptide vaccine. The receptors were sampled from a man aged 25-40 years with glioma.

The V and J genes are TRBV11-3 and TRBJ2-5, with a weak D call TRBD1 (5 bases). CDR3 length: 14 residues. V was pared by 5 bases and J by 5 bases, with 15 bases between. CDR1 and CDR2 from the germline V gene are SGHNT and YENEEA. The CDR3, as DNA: TGTGCCAGCAGCAGGCAGGGTGGCCTGGAGACCCAGTACTTC. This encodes CASSRQGGLETQYF.

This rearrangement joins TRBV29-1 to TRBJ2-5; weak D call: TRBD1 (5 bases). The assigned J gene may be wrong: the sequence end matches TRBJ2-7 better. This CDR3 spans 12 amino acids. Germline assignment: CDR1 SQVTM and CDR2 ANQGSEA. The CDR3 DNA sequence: TGCAGCGTTCTGGACACGAACTACGAGCAGTACTTC. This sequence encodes CSVLDTNYEQYF.

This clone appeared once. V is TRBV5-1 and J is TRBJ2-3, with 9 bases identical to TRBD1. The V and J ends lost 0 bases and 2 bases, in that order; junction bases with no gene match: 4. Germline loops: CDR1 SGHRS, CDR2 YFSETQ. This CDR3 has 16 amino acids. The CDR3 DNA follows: TGCGCCAGCAGCTTGGTAACAGGGGGCATCACAGATACGCAGTATTTT. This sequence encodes CASSLVTGGITDTQYF.

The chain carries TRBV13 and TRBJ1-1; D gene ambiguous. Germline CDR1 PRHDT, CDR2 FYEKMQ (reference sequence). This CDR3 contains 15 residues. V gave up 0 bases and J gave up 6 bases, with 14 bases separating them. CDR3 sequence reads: CASSLGGPGSAEAFF. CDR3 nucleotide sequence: TGTGCCAGCAGCTTAGGGGGCCCGGGTTCCGCTGAAGCTTTCTTT.

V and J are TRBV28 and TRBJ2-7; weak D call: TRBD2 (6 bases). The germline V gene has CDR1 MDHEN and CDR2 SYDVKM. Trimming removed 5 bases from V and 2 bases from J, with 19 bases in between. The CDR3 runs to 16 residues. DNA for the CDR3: TGTGCCAGCAGTCAACACTGGACTAAGGGGCCCTACGAGCAGTACTTC. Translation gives CASSQHWTKGPYEQYF.

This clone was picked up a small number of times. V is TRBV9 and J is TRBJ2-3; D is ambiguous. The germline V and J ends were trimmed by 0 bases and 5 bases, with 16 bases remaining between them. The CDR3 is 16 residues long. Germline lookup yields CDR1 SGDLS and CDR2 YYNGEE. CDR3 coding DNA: TGTGCCAGCAGCGTAGATGGTGAACTATGGGGAGATACGCAGTATTTT. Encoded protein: CASSVDGELWGDTQYF.

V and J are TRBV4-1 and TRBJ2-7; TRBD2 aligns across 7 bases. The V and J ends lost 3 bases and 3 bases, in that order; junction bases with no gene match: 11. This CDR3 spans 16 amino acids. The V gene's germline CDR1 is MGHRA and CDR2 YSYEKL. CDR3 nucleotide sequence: TGCGCCAGCAGCCAGCCAGCCGGGAGGAGTTACTACGAGCAGTACTTC. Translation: CASSQPAGRSYYEQYF.

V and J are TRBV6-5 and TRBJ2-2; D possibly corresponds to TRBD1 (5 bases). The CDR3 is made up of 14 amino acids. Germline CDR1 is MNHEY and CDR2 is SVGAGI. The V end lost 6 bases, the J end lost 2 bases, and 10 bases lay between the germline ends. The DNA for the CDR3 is TGTGCCAGCAGACGCCAGGGTAACACCGGGGAGCTGTTTTTT. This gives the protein CASRRQGNTGELFF.

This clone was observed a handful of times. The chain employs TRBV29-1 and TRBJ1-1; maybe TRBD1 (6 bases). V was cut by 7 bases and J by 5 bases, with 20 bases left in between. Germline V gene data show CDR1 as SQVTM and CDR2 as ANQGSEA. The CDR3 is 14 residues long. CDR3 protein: CSGRVGGARTEAFF. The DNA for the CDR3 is TGCAGCGGACGAGTTGGGGGCGCAAGGACTGAAGCTTTCTTT.

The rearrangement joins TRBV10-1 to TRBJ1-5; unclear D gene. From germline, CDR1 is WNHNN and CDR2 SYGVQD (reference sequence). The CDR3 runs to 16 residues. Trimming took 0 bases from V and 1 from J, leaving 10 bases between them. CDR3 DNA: TGCGCCAGCAGTGAGTCGGGTAGCTTCAGCAATCAGCCCCAGCATTTT. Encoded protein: CASSESGSFSNQPQHF.

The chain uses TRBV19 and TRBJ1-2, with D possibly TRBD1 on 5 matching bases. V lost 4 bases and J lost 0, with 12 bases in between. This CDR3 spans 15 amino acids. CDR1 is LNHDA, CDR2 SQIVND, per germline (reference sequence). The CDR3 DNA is TGTGCCAGTAGTACCCGACAGAGATCTAACTATGGCTACACCTTC. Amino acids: CASSTRQRSNYGYTF.

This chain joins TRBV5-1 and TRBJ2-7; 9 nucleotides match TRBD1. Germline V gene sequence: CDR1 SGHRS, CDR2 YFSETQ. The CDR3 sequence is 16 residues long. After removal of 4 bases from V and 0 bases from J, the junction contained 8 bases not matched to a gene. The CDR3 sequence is CASSPGGQGNSYEQYF. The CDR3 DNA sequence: TGCGCCAGCAGCCCGGGGGGACAGGGCAACTCCTACGAGCAGTACTTC.

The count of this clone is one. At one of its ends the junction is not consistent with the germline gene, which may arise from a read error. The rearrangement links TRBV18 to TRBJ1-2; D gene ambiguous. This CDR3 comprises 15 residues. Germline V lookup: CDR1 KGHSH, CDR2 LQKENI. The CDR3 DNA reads TGTGCCAGCTCACTCTCCCCCTACGAAAACTCTGGCTACACCTTC. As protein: CASSLSPYENSGYTF.

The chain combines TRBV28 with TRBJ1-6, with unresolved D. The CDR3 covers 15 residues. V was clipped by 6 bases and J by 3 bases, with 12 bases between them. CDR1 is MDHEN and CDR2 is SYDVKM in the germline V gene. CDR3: CASSARKGYNSPLHF. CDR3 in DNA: TGTGCCAGCAGCGCTAGAAAGGGCTATAATTCACCCCTCCACTTT. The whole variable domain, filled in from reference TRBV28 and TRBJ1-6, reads DVKVTQSSRYLVKRTGEKVFLECVQDMDHENMFWYRQDPGLGLRLIYFSYDVKMKEKGDIPEGYSVSREKKERFSLILESASTNQTSMYLCASSARKGYNSPLHFGNGTRLTVT.

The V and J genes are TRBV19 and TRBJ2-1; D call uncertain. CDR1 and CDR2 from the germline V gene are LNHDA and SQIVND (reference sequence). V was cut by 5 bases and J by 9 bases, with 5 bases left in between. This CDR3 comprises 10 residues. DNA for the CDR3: TGTGCCAGTAGTGGCGGTGAGCAGTTCTTC. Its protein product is CASSGGEQFF.

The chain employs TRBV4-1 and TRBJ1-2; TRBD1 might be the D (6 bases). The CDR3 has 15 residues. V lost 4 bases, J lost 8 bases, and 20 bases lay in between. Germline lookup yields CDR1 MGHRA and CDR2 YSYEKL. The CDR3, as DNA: TGCGCCAGCAGCCGATTGACAGGCTTTGAGGAGGGCTACACCTTC. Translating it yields CASSRLTGFEEGYTF.

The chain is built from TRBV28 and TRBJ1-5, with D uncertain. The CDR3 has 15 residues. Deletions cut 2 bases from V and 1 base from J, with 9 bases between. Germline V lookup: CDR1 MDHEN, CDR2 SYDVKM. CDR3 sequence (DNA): TGTGCCAGCAGTTTAGGAGTGGGAAGCAATCAGCCCCAGCATTTT. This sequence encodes CASSLGVGSNQPQHF.

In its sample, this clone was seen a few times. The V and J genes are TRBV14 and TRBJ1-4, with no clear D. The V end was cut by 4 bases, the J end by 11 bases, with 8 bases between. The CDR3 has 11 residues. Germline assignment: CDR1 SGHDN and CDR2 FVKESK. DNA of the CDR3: TGTGCCAGCAGCCGGGCGGGTAAACTGTTTTTT. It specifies CASSRAGKLFF. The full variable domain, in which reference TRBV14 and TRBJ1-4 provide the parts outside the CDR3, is EAGVTQFPSHSVIEKGQTVTLRCDPISGHDNLYWYRRVMGKEIKFLLHFVKESKQDESGMPNNRFLAERTGGTYSTLKVQPAELEDSGVYFCASSRAGKLFFGSGTQLSVL.

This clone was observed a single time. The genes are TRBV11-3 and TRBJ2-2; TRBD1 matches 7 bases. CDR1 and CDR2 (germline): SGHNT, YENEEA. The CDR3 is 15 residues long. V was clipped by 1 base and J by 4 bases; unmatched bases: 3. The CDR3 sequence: CASSLGQGSTGELFF. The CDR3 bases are TGTGCCAGCAGCTTAGGACAGGGTTCCACCGGGGAGCTGTTTTTT.

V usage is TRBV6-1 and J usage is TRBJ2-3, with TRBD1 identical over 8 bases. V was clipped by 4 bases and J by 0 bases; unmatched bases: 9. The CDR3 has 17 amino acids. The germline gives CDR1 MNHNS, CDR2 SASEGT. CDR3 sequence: CASSASGQVISTDTQYF. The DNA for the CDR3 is TGTGCCAGCAGTGCCTCGGGACAGGTTATTAGCACAGATACGCAGTATTTT.

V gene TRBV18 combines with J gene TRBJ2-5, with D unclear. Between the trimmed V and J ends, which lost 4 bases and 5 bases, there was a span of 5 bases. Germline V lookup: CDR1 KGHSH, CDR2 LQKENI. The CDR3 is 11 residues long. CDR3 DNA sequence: TGTGCCAGCTCACACAAGGAGACCCAGTACTTC. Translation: CASSHKETQYF.

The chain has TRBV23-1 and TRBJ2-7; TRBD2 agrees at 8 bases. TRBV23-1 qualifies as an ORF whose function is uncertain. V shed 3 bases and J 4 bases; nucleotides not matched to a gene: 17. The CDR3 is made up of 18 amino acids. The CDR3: CASSHYERGRGRIYEQYF. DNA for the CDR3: TGCGCCAGCAGTCATTATGAGCGGGGGCGGGGTAGGATATACGAGCAGTACTTC.

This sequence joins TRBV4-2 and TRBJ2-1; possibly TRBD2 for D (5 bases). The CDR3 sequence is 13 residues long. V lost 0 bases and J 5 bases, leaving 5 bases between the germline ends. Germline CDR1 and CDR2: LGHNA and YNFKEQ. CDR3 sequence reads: CASSQDGDNEQFF. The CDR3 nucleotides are TGTGCCAGCAGCCAAGACGGGGACAATGAGCAGTTCTTC.

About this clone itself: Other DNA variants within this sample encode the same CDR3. CDR3 nucleotides: TGTGCCAGCAGTGAAGGTCTCTATAATTCACCCCTCCACTTT. Translation gives CASSEGLYNSPLHF. This rearrangement joins TRBV6-1 to TRBJ1-6; D is ambiguous. This CDR3 is built from 14 residues. Trimming removed 1 base from V and 3 bases from J, with 4 bases in between. The germline CDR1 and CDR2 sequences are MNHNS and SASEGT.

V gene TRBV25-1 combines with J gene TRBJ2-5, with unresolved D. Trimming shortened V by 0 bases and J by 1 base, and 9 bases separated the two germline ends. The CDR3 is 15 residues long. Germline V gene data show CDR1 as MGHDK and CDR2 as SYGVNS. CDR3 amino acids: CASSEYKGSQETQYF. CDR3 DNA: TGTGCCAGCAGTGAATATAAAGGCAGCCAAGAGACCCAGTACTTC. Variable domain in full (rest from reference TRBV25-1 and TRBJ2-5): EADIYQTPRYLVIGTGKKITLECSQTMGHDKMYWYQQDPGMELHLIHYSYGVNSTEKGDLSSESTVSRIRTEHFPLTLESARPSHTSQYLCASSEYKGSQETQYFGPGTRLLVL.

CDR3 coding DNA: TGTGCCAGCAGCTGGAAGGCTGGGGTGGGCAGCCACGAGCAGTACTTC. It is translated as CASSWKAGVGSHEQYF. The rearrangement links TRBV7-9 to TRBJ2-7, with no clear D. Trimming pared 4 bases from V and 5 bases from J, leaving 21 bases between. Germline V gene lookup returns CDR1 SEHNR and CDR2 FQNEAQ (reference sequence). This CDR3 spans 16 amino acids.